This TCR beta chain stems from a study of beta chain features in type 1 diabetes. Study context: Across all samples, fewer than 120,000,000 sorted cells were examined. Notes on the study in general: The study left unresolved whether HLA type influences TCRB rearrangement. Type 1 diabetes patients showed a moderate but significant shortening of TCRB CDR3s in all four CD4+ subsets.

The whole isolated RNA underwent reverse transcription, so sequencing captured expressed TCRB transcripts. Method: immunoSEQ multiplex PCR; TCRdb's copy keeps in-frame clones and lacks some. The sample shows 810,000 or so clones, 15% to 20% of them seen only once. Germline values: CDR1 LNHNV, CDR2 YYDKDF (reference sequence). The CDR3 spans 16 residues. V lost 1 base to trimming and J lost 0 bases, with 7 bases between them. As for this clone: As yet, its antigen is unknown.

This sequence originates from a woman between 18 and 29 years old in good health. The sample comprised naive CD4+ T cells from blood. The chain links TRBV15 to TRBJ2-6; no reliable D call. CDR3: CATSRVWSSGANVLTF. The CDR3 region has the DNA TGTGCCACCAGCAGAGTCTGGTCCTCTGGGGCCAACGTCCTGACTTTC.